This T cell receptor (beta chain) was sequenced in a study of cytomegalovirus exposure and HLA in healthy donors. The CDR3 spans 15 residues. Germline CDR1 and CDR2: MNHEY and SMNVEV (reference sequence). Trimming left V 0 bases short and J 1 base short, with 8 bases between. Comment on this clone: As yet, its antigen is unknown.

Use of 60 Vbeta and 13 Jbeta primers characterized the PCR. Libraries were prepared by immunoSEQ multiplex PCR; TCRdb keeps only in-frame clonotypes and omits some of them. This sample's table reports roughly 120,000 clones. Study-level findings and limits: The majority of TCR sequences were rare, yet some public TCRs appeared in many donors.

Sequencing input: PBMCs. The TCR was taken from a young man in good health and CMV-seronegative. J is TRBJ2-3 and V is TRBV27; D not certain. CDR3 in DNA: TGTGCCAGCAGTTTATCCGGGTTGGGCACAGATACGCAGTATTTT. This gives the protein CASSLSGLGTDTQYF.